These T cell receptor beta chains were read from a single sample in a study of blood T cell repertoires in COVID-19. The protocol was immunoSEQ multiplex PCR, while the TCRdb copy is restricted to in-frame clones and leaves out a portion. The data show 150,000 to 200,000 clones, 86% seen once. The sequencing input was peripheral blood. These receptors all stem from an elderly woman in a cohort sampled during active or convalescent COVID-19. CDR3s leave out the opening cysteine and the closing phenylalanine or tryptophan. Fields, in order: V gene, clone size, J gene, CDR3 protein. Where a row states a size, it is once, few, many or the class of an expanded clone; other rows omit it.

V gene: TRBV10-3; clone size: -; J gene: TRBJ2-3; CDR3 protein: AISSLDTDTQY
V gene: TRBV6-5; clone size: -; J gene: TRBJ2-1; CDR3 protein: ASRTTVRDYNEQF
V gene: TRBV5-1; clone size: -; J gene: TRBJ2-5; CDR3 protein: ASSFLGGDETQY
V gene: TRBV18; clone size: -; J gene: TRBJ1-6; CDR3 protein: ASSPPSGLGNSPLH
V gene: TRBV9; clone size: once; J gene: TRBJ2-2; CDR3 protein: ASSVGGPTGELF
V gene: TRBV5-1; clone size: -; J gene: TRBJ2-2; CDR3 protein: ASSRWAGGNTGELF
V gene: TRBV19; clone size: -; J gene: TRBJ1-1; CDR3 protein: ASSIVSGQNTEAF
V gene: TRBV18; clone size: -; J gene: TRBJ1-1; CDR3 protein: ASSPIGQGNTEAF
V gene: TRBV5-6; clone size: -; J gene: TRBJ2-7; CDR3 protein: ASRHTGTGSYEQY
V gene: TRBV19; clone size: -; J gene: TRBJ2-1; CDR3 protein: ASSITSGTGRNEQF
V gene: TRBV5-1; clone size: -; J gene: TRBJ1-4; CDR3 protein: ASSLVRNEKLF
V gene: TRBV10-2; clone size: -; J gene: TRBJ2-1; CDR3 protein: ASSEREAGGLF
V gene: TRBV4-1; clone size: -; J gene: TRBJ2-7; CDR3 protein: ASSQPKRGTAYEQY
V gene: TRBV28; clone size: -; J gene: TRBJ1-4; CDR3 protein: ASSLAAGPGANEKLF
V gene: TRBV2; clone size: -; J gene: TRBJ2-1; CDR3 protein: ASSVDSFFGF
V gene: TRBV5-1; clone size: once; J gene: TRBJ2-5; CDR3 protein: ASSLVAGSSQETQY
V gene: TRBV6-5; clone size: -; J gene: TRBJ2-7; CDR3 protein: ASSYSALAVHEQY
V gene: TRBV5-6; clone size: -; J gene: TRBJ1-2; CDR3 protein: ASSLAAARNYGYT
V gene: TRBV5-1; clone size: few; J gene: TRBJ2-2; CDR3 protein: ASRVLAGDTGELF
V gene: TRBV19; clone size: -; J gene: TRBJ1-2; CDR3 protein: ASSTRDGYT
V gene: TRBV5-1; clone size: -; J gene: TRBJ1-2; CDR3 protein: ASSLERNYGYT
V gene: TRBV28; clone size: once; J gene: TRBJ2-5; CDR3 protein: ASSGSRQGARLETQY
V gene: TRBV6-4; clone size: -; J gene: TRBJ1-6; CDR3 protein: ASSAAGGNSPLH
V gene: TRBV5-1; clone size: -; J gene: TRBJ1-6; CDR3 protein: ASSVDRVTLH
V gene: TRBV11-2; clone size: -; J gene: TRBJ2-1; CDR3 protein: ASNRGGLSYNEQF
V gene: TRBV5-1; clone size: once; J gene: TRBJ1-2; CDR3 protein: ASSFRVGYGYT
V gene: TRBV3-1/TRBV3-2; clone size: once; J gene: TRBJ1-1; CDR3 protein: ASSQVGAPRETF
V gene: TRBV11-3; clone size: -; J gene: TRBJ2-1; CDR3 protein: ASSFGQSSYNEQF
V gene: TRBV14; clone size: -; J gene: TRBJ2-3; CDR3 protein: ASSQPLGLAGGPDTQY
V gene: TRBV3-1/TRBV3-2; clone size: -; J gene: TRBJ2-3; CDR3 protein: ASSRRGSSGRGTDTQY
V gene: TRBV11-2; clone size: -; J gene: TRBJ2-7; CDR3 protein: ASSRGQLVHEQY
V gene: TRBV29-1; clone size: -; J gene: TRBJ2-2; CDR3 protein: SAKAGTGELF